These T cell receptor beta chains were read from a single sample in a study of post-analysis software for immune sequencing data. TCRdb reprocessed the PCR reads with MiXCR, giving one entry per CDR3 protein. The sample contains 550,000 to 700,000 distinct CDR3 sequences, around 44% of which appear only once. What was sequenced was blood. These receptor sequences come from a girl between 5 and 17 years old with multiple sclerosis. Both conserved end residues are part of each CDR3. The D gene is left open where the match is weak. Size tells how often a clone was seen (once, few, many) or the class of an expanded clone, and some rows leave it out.

v_gene: TRBV7-9
abundance: NA
d_gene: NA
j_gene: TRBJ1-2
CDR3nt: TGTGCCAGCAGCCGACACCAGGGGAGCGGCTATGGCTACACCTTC
CDR3aa: CASSRHQGSGYGYTF

v_gene: TRBV20-1
abundance: once
d_gene: NA
j_gene: TRBJ1-2
CDR3nt: TGCAGTGCTAGAGAGCCCGCCGAGTCGAGGGGCTACACCTTC
CDR3aa: CSAREPAESRGYTF

v_gene: TRBV10-3
abundance: NA
d_gene: NA
j_gene: TRBJ2-1
CDR3nt: TGTGCCATCCGTGACACAGCTTCAGCCTACAATGAGCAGTTCTTC
CDR3aa: CAIRDTASAYNEQFF

v_gene: TRBV28
abundance: NA
d_gene: NA
j_gene: TRBJ2-5
CDR3nt: TGTGCCAGCAGTTCCCCCCCTAGAGTCGTCCAAGAGACCCAGTACTTC
CDR3aa: CASSSPPRVVQETQYF

v_gene: TRBV4-1
abundance: NA
d_gene: TRBD1
j_gene: TRBJ2-7
CDR3nt: TGCGCCAGCAGCCAACCAGGGACAGGGGACTACGAGCAGTACTTC
CDR3aa: CASSQPGTGDYEQYF

v_gene: TRBV29-1
abundance: few
d_gene: TRBD1
j_gene: TRBJ1-2
CDR3nt: TGCAGCGTTGAAAGACAGGGCTCCGGGGATGGCTACACCTTC
CDR3aa: CSVERQGSGDGYTF

v_gene: TRBV21-1
abundance: once
d_gene: NA
j_gene: TRBJ2-7
CDR3nt: TGTGCCAGCAGCCCCGGCCCTGGCGGAGTCCGATCCTACGAGCAGTACTTC
CDR3aa: CASSPGPGGVRSYEQYF

v_gene: TRBV6-6
abundance: NA
d_gene: TRBD2
j_gene: TRBJ2-7
CDR3nt: TGTGCCAGCAGAAGGTGGGGAGGGCCCTACGAGCAGTACTTC
CDR3aa: CASRRWGGPYEQYF

v_gene: TRBV20-1
abundance: NA
d_gene: NA
j_gene: TRBJ2-1
CDR3nt: TGCAGTGCTAGTACCAACCAAGGTCGATACAATGAGCAGTTCTTC
CDR3aa: CSASTNQGRYNEQFF

v_gene: TRBV20-1
abundance: few
d_gene: TRBD2
j_gene: TRBJ2-7
CDR3nt: TGCAGTGCTAGAGGTCCGGGGGTCCTCGGGACTAACGAGCAGTACTTC
CDR3aa: CSARGPGVLGTNEQYF

v_gene: TRBV9
abundance: NA
d_gene: TRBD1
j_gene: TRBJ2-7
CDR3nt: TGTGCCAGCAGCATAGGGACAGGCCCCTACGAGCAGTACTTC
CDR3aa: CASSIGTGPYEQYF

v_gene: TRBV6-4
abundance: NA
d_gene: TRBD2
j_gene: TRBJ2-1
CDR3nt: TGTGCCAGCAGTGACAGCGCGGGGGGAGGATACAATGAGCAGTTCTTC
CDR3aa: CASSDSAGGGYNEQFF

v_gene: TRBV12-3/TRBV12-4
abundance: NA
d_gene: NA
j_gene: TRBJ2-3
CDR3nt: TGTGCCAGCAGTTTGACCGTGGATACGCAGTATTTT
CDR3aa: CASSLTVDTQYF

v_gene: TRBV2
abundance: once
d_gene: TRBD2
j_gene: TRBJ2-3
CDR3nt: TGTGCCAGCACAATGGGACTAAATACGCAGTATTTT
CDR3aa: CASTMGLNTQYF

v_gene: TRBV29-1
abundance: many
d_gene: NA
j_gene: TRBJ2-4
CDR3nt: TGCAGCGTTGAAGACTCCAAAAACATTCAGTACTTC
CDR3aa: CSVEDSKNIQYF

v_gene: TRBV12-3/TRBV12-4
abundance: NA
d_gene: TRBD2
j_gene: TRBJ2-7
CDR3nt: TGTGCCAGCAGTTTAGTCTTGGGGAGAGCGGGATACGAGCAGTACTTC
CDR3aa: CASSLVLGRAGYEQYF

v_gene: TRBV20-1
abundance: few
d_gene: NA
j_gene: TRBJ2-4
CDR3nt: TGCAGTGCTAGCAATCGGGAGCAGTACTTC
CDR3aa: CSASNREQYF

v_gene: TRBV5-1
abundance: NA
d_gene: NA
j_gene: TRBJ2-7
CDR3nt: TGCGCCGGCAGCCCCGAACCCCTAGCGACCTACGAGCAGTACTTC
CDR3aa: CAGSPEPLATYEQYF

v_gene: TRBV7-9
abundance: few
d_gene: TRBD1
j_gene: TRBJ2-7
CDR3nt: TGTGCCAGCAGCCCCCGCGGGACAGGATCTGACGAGCAGTACTTC
CDR3aa: CASSPRGTGSDEQYF

v_gene: TRBV7-2
abundance: NA
d_gene: NA
j_gene: TRBJ1-2
CDR3nt: TGTGCCACCACCAAAACCCCAGCGGGTGGCTACACCTTC
CDR3aa: CATTKTPAGGYTF

v_gene: TRBV10-3
abundance: NA
d_gene: NA
j_gene: TRBJ2-1
CDR3nt: TGTGCCATCAGTCGAGGCGGGGGCGAATACAATGAGCAGTTCTTC
CDR3aa: CAISRGGGEYNEQFF

v_gene: TRBV6-5
abundance: NA
d_gene: NA
j_gene: TRBJ2-7
CDR3nt: TGTGCCAGCAGTTACTCGAACAGGATCCACTACGAGCAGTACTTC
CDR3aa: CASSYSNRIHYEQYF

v_gene: TRBV7-3
abundance: once
d_gene: NA
j_gene: TRBJ2-3
CDR3nt: TGTGCCAGCAGCACCCGGAATTCAGATACGCAGTATTTT
CDR3aa: CASSTRNSDTQYF

v_gene: TRBV7-9
abundance: NA
d_gene: TRBD1
j_gene: TRBJ2-1
CDR3nt: TGTGCCAGCAGCTTAGTTAGGACAGGGCACAATGAGCAGTTCTTC
CDR3aa: CASSLVRTGHNEQFF

v_gene: TRBV3-1
abundance: few
d_gene: NA
j_gene: TRBJ1-2
CDR3nt: TGTGCCAGCAGCCAGGGCGGGACGGAGGTCGGTGGCTACACCTTC
CDR3aa: CASSQGGTEVGGYTF

v_gene: TRBV4-2
abundance: few
d_gene: NA
j_gene: TRBJ1-1
CDR3nt: TGTGCCAGCAGCCAAGAACGCCGGGCTGAAGCTTTCTTT
CDR3aa: CASSQERRAEAFF

v_gene: TRBV5-1
abundance: NA
d_gene: TRBD1
j_gene: TRBJ2-5
CDR3nt: TGCGCCAGCAGCCCCCCGGGACAGGGTTTTATGCAGTACTTC
CDR3aa: CASSPPGQGFMQYF

v_gene: TRBV7-2
abundance: NA
d_gene: TRBD2
j_gene: TRBJ2-3
CDR3nt: TGTGCCAGCAGAACTAGCGTCAGCACAGATACGCAGTATTTT
CDR3aa: CASRTSVSTDTQYF

v_gene: TRBV29-1
abundance: NA
d_gene: NA
j_gene: TRBJ1-1
CDR3nt: TGCAGCGTTGAACGGGAATGGTTGAGGAACACTGAAGCTTTCTTT
CDR3aa: CSVEREWLRNTEAFF

v_gene: TRBV28
abundance: few
d_gene: TRBD2
j_gene: TRBJ2-1
CDR3nt: TGTGCCAGCACCATTTCACGGGGGTTAGCGGGCGATGAGCAGTTCTTC
CDR3aa: CASTISRGLAGDEQFF

v_gene: TRBV12-3/TRBV12-4
abundance: few
d_gene: NA
j_gene: TRBJ2-7
CDR3nt: TGTGCCAGCAGTCGGACGACAGGGGACTACGGCTACGAGCAGTACTTC
CDR3aa: CASSRTTGDYGYEQYF

v_gene: TRBV20-1
abundance: NA
d_gene: TRBD2
j_gene: TRBJ2-5
CDR3nt: TGCAGTGCTGCGACTCCCGGGACTAGCGAAGAGACCCAGTACTTC
CDR3aa: CSAATPGTSEETQYF

v_gene: TRBV20-1
abundance: NA
d_gene: TRBD1
j_gene: TRBJ2-5
CDR3nt: TGCAGTGCTCCTGAAGGCCGACAGGGTCGTCAGACCCAGTACTTC
CDR3aa: CSAPEGRQGRQTQYF

v_gene: TRBV6-5
abundance: few
d_gene: TRBD2
j_gene: TRBJ2-1
CDR3nt: TGTGCCAGCTGCCGGGCGGGGGGGCGGTCGAGTGAGCAGTTCTTC
CDR3aa: CASCRAGGRSSEQFF

v_gene: TRBV6-2/TRBV6-3
abundance: NA
d_gene: TRBD1
j_gene: TRBJ2-7
CDR3nt: TGTGCCAGCAGATCCGCCGGGACAGGGGGCCTCGAGCAGTACTTC
CDR3aa: CASRSAGTGGLEQYF

v_gene: TRBV3-1
abundance: NA
d_gene: NA
j_gene: TRBJ2-7
CDR3nt: TGTGCCAGCAGCCAAGTAGGGAACGAGCAGTACTTC
CDR3aa: CASSQVGNEQYF

v_gene: TRBV24-1
abundance: NA
d_gene: TRBD1
j_gene: TRBJ2-2
CDR3nt: TGTGCCACCAGTGATCCCGGACAGGTTGGCACCGGGGAGCTGTTTTTT
CDR3aa: CATSDPGQVGTGELFF

v_gene: TRBV7-9
abundance: NA
d_gene: TRBD1
j_gene: TRBJ2-6
CDR3nt: TGTGCCAGCATCCCGGGACAGGGGTCTTCTGGGGCCAACGTCCTGACTTTC
CDR3aa: CASIPGQGSSGANVLTF

v_gene: TRBV6-5
abundance: few
d_gene: TRBD1
j_gene: TRBJ1-2
CDR3nt: TGTGCCAGCAGTTCCACGGGACAGGGGACAGTCTACACCTTC
CDR3aa: CASSSTGQGTVYTF

v_gene: TRBV5-1
abundance: NA
d_gene: TRBD1
j_gene: TRBJ1-1
CDR3nt: TGCGCCAGCAGGGGACAGGGCGGGAACACTGAAGCTTTCTTT
CDR3aa: CASRGQGGNTEAFF

v_gene: TRBV6-1
abundance: NA
d_gene: NA
j_gene: TRBJ2-7
CDR3nt: TGTGCCAGCAGTGAGCGATTCTGGTACGAGCAGTACTTC
CDR3aa: CASSERFWYEQYF

v_gene: TRBV20-1
abundance: few
d_gene: TRBD2
j_gene: TRBJ2-3
CDR3nt: TGCAGTGCTAGGAATGGCCTAGCGGGGCGGGATACGCAGTATTTT
CDR3aa: CSARNGLAGRDTQYF

v_gene: TRBV7-2
abundance: few
d_gene: NA
j_gene: TRBJ2-1
CDR3nt: TGTGCCAGCAGCCTCGACGAAAGCTCCTACAATGAGCAGTTCTTC
CDR3aa: CASSLDESSYNEQFF

v_gene: TRBV12-3/TRBV12-4
abundance: NA
d_gene: TRBD1
j_gene: TRBJ1-5
CDR3nt: TGTGCCAGCAGTCCCCCGGGACAGCAGGGGCCCCAGCATTTT
CDR3aa: CASSPPGQQGPQHF

v_gene: TRBV5-1
abundance: many
d_gene: NA
j_gene: TRBJ1-2
CDR3nt: TGCGCCAGCAGCTTGGCAGGGACCTATGGCTACACCTTC
CDR3aa: CASSLAGTYGYTF

v_gene: TRBV6-6
abundance: many
d_gene: NA
j_gene: TRBJ2-3
CDR3nt: TGTGCCAGCAGTTACCGGGGGACAGATACGCAGTATTTT
CDR3aa: CASSYRGTDTQYF

v_gene: TRBV5-6
abundance: NA
d_gene: TRBD2
j_gene: TRBJ2-3
CDR3nt: TGTGCCAGCAGCTTGGGGCTAGCGGGGGAGAATAGGCAGTATTTT
CDR3aa: CASSLGLAGENRQYF

v_gene: TRBV7-9
abundance: few
d_gene: TRBD2
j_gene: TRBJ2-1
CDR3nt: TGTGCCAGCAGCTTCAAGGTAGCGGGAGGACAGTTCTTC
CDR3aa: CASSFKVAGGQFF

v_gene: TRBV5-6
abundance: NA
d_gene: TRBD2
j_gene: TRBJ2-5
CDR3nt: TGTGCCCAAGCCCTCGGCGGGAGCTACAATGAGCAGTACTTC
CDR3aa: CAQALGGSYNEQYF

v_gene: TRBV12-3/TRBV12-4
abundance: NA
d_gene: NA
j_gene: TRBJ2-2
CDR3nt: TGTGCCAGCAGTTCCCCCAACACCGGGGAGCTGTTTTTT
CDR3aa: CASSSPNTGELFF

v_gene: TRBV10-3
abundance: few
d_gene: TRBD1
j_gene: TRBJ1-2
CDR3nt: TGTGCCATCAATGGACAGGCGAGGGGCTACACCTTC
CDR3aa: CAINGQARGYTF

v_gene: TRBV28
abundance: few
d_gene: NA
j_gene: TRBJ2-7
CDR3nt: TGTGCCAGCAGTTTAAACAGCCCCTACGAGCAGTACTTC
CDR3aa: CASSLNSPYEQYF

v_gene: TRBV6-5
abundance: NA
d_gene: TRBD2
j_gene: TRBJ2-1
CDR3nt: TGTGCCAGCAGTTACCCGGGACTAGCGAGCGAGCAGTTCTTC
CDR3aa: CASSYPGLASEQFF